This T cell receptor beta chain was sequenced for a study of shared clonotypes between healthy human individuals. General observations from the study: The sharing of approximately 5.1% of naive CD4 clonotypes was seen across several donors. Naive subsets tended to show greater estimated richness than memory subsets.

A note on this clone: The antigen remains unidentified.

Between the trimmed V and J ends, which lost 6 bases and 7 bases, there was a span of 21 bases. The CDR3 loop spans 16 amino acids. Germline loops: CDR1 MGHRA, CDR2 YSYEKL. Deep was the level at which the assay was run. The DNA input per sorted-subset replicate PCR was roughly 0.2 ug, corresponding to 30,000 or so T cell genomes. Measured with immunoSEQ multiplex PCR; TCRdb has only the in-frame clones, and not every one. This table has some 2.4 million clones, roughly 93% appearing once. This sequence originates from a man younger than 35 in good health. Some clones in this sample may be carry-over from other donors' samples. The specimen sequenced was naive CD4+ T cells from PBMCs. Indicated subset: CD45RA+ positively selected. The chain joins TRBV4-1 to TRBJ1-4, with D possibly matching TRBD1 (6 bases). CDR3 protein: CASSQPTGPTSEKLFF. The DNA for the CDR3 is TGCGCCAGCAGTCAACCGACAGGCCCTACGTCTGAAAAACTGTTTTTT.